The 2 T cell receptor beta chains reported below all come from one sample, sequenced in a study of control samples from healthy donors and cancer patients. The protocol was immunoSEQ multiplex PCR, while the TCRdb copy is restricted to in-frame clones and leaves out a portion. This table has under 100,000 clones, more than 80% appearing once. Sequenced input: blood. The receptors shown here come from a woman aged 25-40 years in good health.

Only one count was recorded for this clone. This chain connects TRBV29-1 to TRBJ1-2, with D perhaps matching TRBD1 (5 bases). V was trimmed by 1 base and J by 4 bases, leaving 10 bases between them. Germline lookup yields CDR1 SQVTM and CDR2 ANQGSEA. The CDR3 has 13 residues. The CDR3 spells CSVEGTGGYGYTF. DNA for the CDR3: TGCAGCGTTGAAGGCACCGGGGGCTATGGCTACACCTTC.

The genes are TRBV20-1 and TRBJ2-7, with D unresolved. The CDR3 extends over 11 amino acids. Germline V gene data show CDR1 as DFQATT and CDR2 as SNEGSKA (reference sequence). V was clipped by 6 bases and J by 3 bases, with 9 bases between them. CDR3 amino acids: CSASLNYEQYF. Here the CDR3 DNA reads TGCAGTGCCTCCCTAAACTACGAGCAGTACTTC.